This entry features one T cell receptor (beta chain) sequence. Its cognate antigen is unknown. Germline V CDR1 and CDR2: MNHEY, SMNVEV (reference sequence). CDR3 size: 13 residues. Germline trimming cut 6 bases from V and 12 bases from J; bases unmatched to any gene: 12. A second 7 to 11 cycle PCR used barcoded and J-beta primers. Every molecule of cDNA carried a tag from a template-switch adaptor with 12 random nucleotides. Any given sample supplied a minimum of 2.5 million CDR3-containing paired-end reads. TCRdb independently ran MiXCR on the 5' RACE reads; one entry per CDR3 protein. Of about 1.4 million distinct CDR3 sequences in the sample, 59% were seen once. These data are taken from a study of blood T cells in healthy people across ages. In the study overall: Per two T cells, about one barcoded beta molecule was captured through template switching.

Study-level results: TCR beta diversity tracked closely with naive T cell percentage.

The receptor comes from a man between 18 and 35 years old in good health. The sequencing sample was made of blood. The V call is TRBV27, the J call TRBJ2-5; 8 bases agree with TRBD1. The CDR3 region is CASRSEGQGEKYF. CDR3 in DNA: TGTGCCAGCAGATCCGAAGGACAGGGAGAGAAGTACTTC.